The 17 T cell receptor beta chains below were found in one sample sequenced in a study of OX40 agonist ivuxolimab in advanced cancers. Generated by immunoSEQ multiplex PCR, the TCRdb table keeps only in-frame clones and is missing some. The sample includes 8,500 to 11,000 clones, more than 60% of them seen just once. The sequencing here drew on CD4+ or CD8+ T cells sorted from blood, taken in a trial of the OX40 agonist ivuxolimab. Every receptor here comes from an adult with an advanced solid tumor such as melanoma, head and neck, liver or kidney cancer.

The J gene is TRBJ2-3, the V gene TRBV5-5; TRBD2 might be the D (6 bases). Germline assignment: CDR1 SGHKS and CDR2 YYEKEE (reference sequence). The V end was cut by 4 bases, the J end by 4 bases, with 25 bases between. The CDR3 runs to 18 residues. The CDR3 here is CASSPWSRGGLFADTQYF. The CDR3, as DNA: TGTGCCAGCAGCCCATGGAGTCGGGGAGGTTTGTTCGCAGATACGCAGTATTTT.

This clone was recorded a few times. The rearrangement links TRBV19 to TRBJ1-1; a weak D match, TRBD1 (5 bases). Germline CDR1 is LNHDA and CDR2 is SQIVND (reference sequence). This CDR3 has 13 amino acids. V lost 3 bases and J 7 bases, leaving 12 bases between the germline ends. Here the CDR3 reads CASSIGGLGEAFF. The CDR3 region has the DNA TGTGCCAGTAGTATCGGGGGTCTGGGTGAAGCTTTCTTT.

This clone was recorded once. The J gene is TRBJ2-1, the V gene TRBV5-1; the match to TRBD1 covers 8 bases. From germline, CDR1 is SGHRS and CDR2 YFSETQ. Trimming removed 0 bases from V and 8 bases from J; junction bases left unmatched: 7. This CDR3 is 15 amino acids long. CDR3 amino acids: CASSLAVTGEDEQFF. CDR3 coding DNA: TGCGCCAGCAGCTTGGCGGTGACAGGGGAAGATGAGCAGTTCTTC. Based on the CDR3 plus reference TRBV5-1 and TRBJ2-1, the full variable domain is KAGVTQTPRYLIKTRGQQVTLSCSPISGHRSVSWYQQTPGQGLQFLFEYFSETQRNKGNFPGRFSGRQFSNSRSEMNVSTLELGDSALYLCASSLAVTGEDEQFFGPGTRLTVL.

The chain employs TRBV15 and TRBJ1-3, with 8 bases lining up with TRBD1. The CDR3 covers 17 residues. Germline assignment: CDR1 LNHNV and CDR2 YYDKDF (reference sequence). The V gene end was trimmed by 0 bases and the J gene end by 0 bases; junction bases not matched to a gene: 4. Here the CDR3 DNA reads TGTGCCACCAGCAGAGATTTGGGACAGGACTCTGGAAACACCATATATTTT. This gives the protein CATSRDLGQDSGNTIYF.

The chain is built from TRBV5-1 and TRBJ2-3; D not resolved. Germline lookup yields CDR1 SGHRS and CDR2 YFSETQ. V lost 5 bases and J 0 bases, leaving 10 bases between the germline ends. The CDR3 length is 14 residues. CDR3 bases: TGCGCCAGCAGAAGGCAGGATAGCACAGATACGCAGTATTTT. Translating gives CASRRQDSTDTQYF.

The V call is TRBV5-6, the J call TRBJ2-1; tentatively, D is TRBD1 or TRBD2 (5 bases each). Germline CDR1 reads SGHDT; CDR2 reads YYEEEE. Trimming removed 2 bases from V and 7 bases from J, with 16 bases in between. This CDR3 has 15 residues. The CDR3 bases are TGTGCCAGCAGCTTAAGAGGGGTCCTCGGGAATGAGCAGTTCTTC. Amino acid sequence: CASSLRGVLGNEQFF. The full variable domain, its missing parts supplied by reference TRBV5-6 and TRBJ2-1, is DAGVTQSPTHLIKTRGQQVTLRCSPKSGHDTVSWYQQALGQGPQFIFQYYEEEERQRGNFPDRFSGHQFPNYSSELNVNALLLGDSALYLCASSLRGVLGNEQFFGPGTRLTVL.

This clone has a handful of counts. The gene calls are TRBV6-1 and TRBJ2-1; 10 positions agree with TRBD1. The length of the CDR3 is 15 residues. V trimming: 7 bases; J trimming: 3 bases; junction bases outside the gene matches: 6. Germline V lookup: CDR1 MNHNS, CDR2 SASEGT. The CDR3 sequence: CASNSGTGDYNEQFF. The CDR3 DNA reads TGTGCCAGCAACTCCGGGACAGGGGACTACAATGAGCAGTTCTTC.

V gene TRBV23-1 combines with J gene TRBJ2-7; D gene ambiguous. TRBV23-1 carries the ORF label, with uncertain function. V lost 3 bases and J 2 bases, leaving 17 bases between the germline ends. CDR3 length: 16 residues. The CDR3 is CASSHPLGTHTYEQYF. The CDR3 DNA reads TGCGCCAGCAGTCATCCCTTGGGTACCCACACCTACGAGCAGTACTTC.

By proportion, this clone is medium-sized. The chain combines TRBV12-1 with TRBJ1-5. TRBV12-1 is listed as a pseudogene. The CDR3 sequence is 13 residues long. In DNA form, the CDR3 reads TGTGCCAGCAGCTTTATCCGGAATCAGCCCCAGCATTTT. As protein: CASSFIRNQPQHF.

This clone came up a few times. The rearrangement uses TRBV19 and TRBJ2-1, with TRBD2 matching over 7 bases. V lost 5 bases and J lost 0; bases outside the gene matches: 13. There are 18 residues in the CDR3. The V gene's germline CDR1 is LNHDA and CDR2 SQIVND (reference sequence). The CDR3 nucleotides read TGTGCCAGTAGTCCAAGGGGCCAAGCGGGACTCTCCTACAATGAGCAGTTCTTC. Protein sequence: CASSPRGQAGLSYNEQFF.

The chain employs TRBV6-4 and TRBJ2-5; 10 bases are shared with TRBD1. The germline V gene has CDR1 MRHNA and CDR2 SNTAGT. Losses at the gene ends were 2 bases for V and 0 bases for J; bases not matched to a gene: 0. The CDR3 runs to 15 residues. In DNA, the CDR3 is TGTGCCAGCAGTGACGGGACAGGGGACCAAGAGACCCAGTACTTC. Protein sequence: CASSDGTGDQETQYF.

The chain combines TRBV27 with TRBJ2-1; 13 bases line up with TRBD2. Per the germline V gene, CDR1 is MNHEY and CDR2 is SMNVEV (reference sequence). The CDR3 is 15 amino acids. V dropped 6 bases and J dropped 7; count of bases not matched to a gene: 6. The CDR3 here is CASSDGTSGKNEQFF. DNA for the CDR3: TGTGCCAGCAGCGACGGGACTAGCGGGAAAAATGAGCAGTTCTTC.

The chain recombines TRBV5-6 with TRBJ1-2; TRBD1 matches at 9 bases. Per the germline V gene, CDR1 is SGHDT and CDR2 is YYEEEE. This CDR3 has 15 residues. The trim removed 0 bases at V and 8 bases at J, leaving 8 bases unmatched. Here the CDR3 reads CASSLGAQGARGYTF. CDR3 coding DNA: TGTGCCAGCAGCTTGGGGGCACAGGGGGCTCGCGGCTACACCTTC.

This clone was counted only a few times. The genes are TRBV6-5 and TRBJ2-5, with TRBD1 matching 9 bases. The V gene end was trimmed by 4 bases and the J gene end by 5 bases; junction bases not matched to a gene: 5. Germline CDR1 and CDR2: MNHEY and SVGAGI. There are 14 residues in the CDR3. The CDR3 nucleotides read TGTGCCAGCAGTTGGACAGGGGTGGTGGAGACCCAGTACTTC. Protein product: CASSWTGVVETQYF.

V usage is TRBV11-2 and J usage is TRBJ2-1; no firm D call. The CDR3 covers 14 residues. Trimming stripped 1 base from V and 0 bases from J, with 4 bases between. The germline CDR1 and CDR2 sequences are SGHAT and FQNNGV. The CDR3 region is CASSLAVSYNEQFF. CDR3 nucleotides: TGTGCCAGCAGCTTAGCGGTCTCCTACAATGAGCAGTTCTTC. Complete variable domain (other parts from reference TRBV11-2 and TRBJ2-1): EAGVAQSPRYKIIEKRQSVAFWCNPISGHATLYWYQQILGQGPKLLIQFQNNGVVDDSQLPKDRFSAERLKGVDSTLKIQPAKLEDSAVYLCASSLAVSYNEQFFGPGTRLTVL.

This rearrangement joins TRBV7-9 to TRBJ1-1; perhaps TRBD1 as D (6 bases). Germline V CDR1 and CDR2: SEHNR, FQNEAQ (reference sequence). V lost 4 bases to trimming and J lost 0 bases, with 15 bases between them. This CDR3 has 16 residues. CDR3: CASSSNKGVMNTEAFF. CDR3 DNA: TGTGCCAGCAGCTCTAATAAGGGGGTAATGAACACTGAAGCTTTCTTT.

The V and J genes are TRBV25-1 and TRBJ1-1; no clear D. Trimming pared 2 bases from V and 11 bases from J, leaving 15 bases between. Germline V gene lookup returns CDR1 MGHDK and CDR2 SYGVNS. CDR3 size: 13 residues. In DNA form, the CDR3 reads TGTGCCAGCAGTGAACCTTACTCGTCTCGGGCTTTCTTT. Amino acid sequence: CASSEPYSSRAFF.